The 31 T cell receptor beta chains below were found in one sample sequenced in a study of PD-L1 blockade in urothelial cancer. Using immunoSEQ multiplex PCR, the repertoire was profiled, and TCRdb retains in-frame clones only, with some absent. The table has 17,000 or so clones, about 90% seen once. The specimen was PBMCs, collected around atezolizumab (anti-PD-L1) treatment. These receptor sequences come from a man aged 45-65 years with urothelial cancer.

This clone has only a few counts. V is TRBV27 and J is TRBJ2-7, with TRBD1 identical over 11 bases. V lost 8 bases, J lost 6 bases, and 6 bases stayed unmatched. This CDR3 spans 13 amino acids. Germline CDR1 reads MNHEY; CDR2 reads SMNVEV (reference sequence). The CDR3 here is CASHGTGGREQYF. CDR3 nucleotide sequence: TGTGCCAGCCATGGGACAGGGGGTCGCGAGCAGTACTTC.

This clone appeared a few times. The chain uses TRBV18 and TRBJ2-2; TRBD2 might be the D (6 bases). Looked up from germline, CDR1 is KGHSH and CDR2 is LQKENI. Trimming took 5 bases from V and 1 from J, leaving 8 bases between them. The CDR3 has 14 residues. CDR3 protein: CASSGGLNTGELFF. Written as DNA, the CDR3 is TGTGCCAGCTCAGGAGGGCTGAACACCGGGGAGCTGTTTTTT.

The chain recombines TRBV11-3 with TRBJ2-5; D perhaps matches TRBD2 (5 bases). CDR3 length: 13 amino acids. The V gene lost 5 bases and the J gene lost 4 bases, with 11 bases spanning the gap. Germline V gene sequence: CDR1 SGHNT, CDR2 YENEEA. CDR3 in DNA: TGTGCCAGCAGCCGAGGACGGGGAGAGACCCAGTACTTC. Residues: CASSRGRGETQYF.

CDR3: CASSWTGPNTEAFF. The CDR3, as DNA: TGTGCCAGCAGTTGGACAGGGCCAAACACTGAAGCTTTCTTT. The chain is built from TRBV27 and TRBJ1-1; TRBD1 matches at 8 bases. The trim removed 4 bases at V and 2 bases at J, leaving 3 bases unmatched. This CDR3 spans 14 amino acids. Looked up from germline, CDR1 is MNHEY and CDR2 is SMNVEV (reference sequence).

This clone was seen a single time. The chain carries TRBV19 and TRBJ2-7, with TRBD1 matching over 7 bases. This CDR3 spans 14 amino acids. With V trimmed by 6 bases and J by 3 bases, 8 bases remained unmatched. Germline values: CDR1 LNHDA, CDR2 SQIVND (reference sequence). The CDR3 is CASSQTGLFYEQYF. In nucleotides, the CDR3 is TGTGCCAGTAGCCAGACAGGGTTGTTCTACGAGCAGTACTTC.

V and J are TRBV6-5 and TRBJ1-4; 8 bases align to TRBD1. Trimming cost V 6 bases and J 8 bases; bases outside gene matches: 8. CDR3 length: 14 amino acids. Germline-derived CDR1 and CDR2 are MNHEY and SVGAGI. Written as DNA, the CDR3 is TGTGCCAGCAGCCCACAGGGGGTCGGCGAAAAACTGTTTTTT. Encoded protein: CASSPQGVGEKLFF.

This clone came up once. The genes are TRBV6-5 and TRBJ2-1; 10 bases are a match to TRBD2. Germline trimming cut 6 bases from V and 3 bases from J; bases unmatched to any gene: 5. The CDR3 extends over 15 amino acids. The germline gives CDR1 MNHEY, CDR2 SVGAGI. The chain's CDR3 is CASSPSGGLYNEQFF. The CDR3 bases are TGTGCCAGCAGCCCTAGCGGGGGTCTCTACAATGAGCAGTTCTTC.

The CDR3 region has the DNA TGTGCCAGCAGCTTCGGACAGTACACTGAAGCTTTCTTT. Its protein is CASSFGQYTEAFF. The genes are TRBV6-1 and TRBJ1-1; tentatively, D is TRBD1 (6 bases). The CDR3 loop spans 13 amino acids. Germline loops: CDR1 MNHNS, CDR2 SASEGT. Trimming removed 6 bases from V and 3 bases from J, with 11 bases in between.

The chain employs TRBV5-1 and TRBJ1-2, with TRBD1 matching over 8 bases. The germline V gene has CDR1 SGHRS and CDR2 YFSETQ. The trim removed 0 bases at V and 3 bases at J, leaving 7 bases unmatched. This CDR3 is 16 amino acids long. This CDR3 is CASSLGDRGRDYGYTF. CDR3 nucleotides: TGCGCCAGCAGCTTGGGCGACAGGGGAAGAGACTATGGCTACACCTTC.

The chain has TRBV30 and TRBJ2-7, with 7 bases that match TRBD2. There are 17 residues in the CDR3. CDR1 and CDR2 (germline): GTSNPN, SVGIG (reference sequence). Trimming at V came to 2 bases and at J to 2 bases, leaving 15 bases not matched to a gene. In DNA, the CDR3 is TGTGCCTGGAGTCCCGCCCCAAGACTAGCCAGGACCTACGAGCAGTACTTC. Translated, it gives CAWSPAPRLARTYEQYF.

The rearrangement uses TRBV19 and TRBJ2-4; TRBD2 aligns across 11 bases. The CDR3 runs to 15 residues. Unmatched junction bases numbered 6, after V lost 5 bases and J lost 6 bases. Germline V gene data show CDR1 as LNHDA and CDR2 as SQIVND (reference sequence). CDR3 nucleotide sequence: TGTGCCAGTAGTTCAAGGACTAGCGGGTTAAACATTCAGTACTTC. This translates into CASSSRTSGLNIQYF.

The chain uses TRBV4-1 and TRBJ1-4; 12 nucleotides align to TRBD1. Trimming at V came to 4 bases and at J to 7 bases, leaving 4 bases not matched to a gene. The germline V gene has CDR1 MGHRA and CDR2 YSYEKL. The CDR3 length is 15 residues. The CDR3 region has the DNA TGCGCCAGCAGCCTGGGACAGGGGGCTGTTGAAAAACTGTTTTTT. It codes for CASSLGQGAVEKLFF.

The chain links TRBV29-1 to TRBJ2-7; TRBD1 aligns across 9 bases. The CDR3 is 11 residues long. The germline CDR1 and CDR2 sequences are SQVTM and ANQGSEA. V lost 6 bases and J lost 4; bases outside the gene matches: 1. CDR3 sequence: CSVDRGYEQYF. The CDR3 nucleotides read TGCAGCGTCGACAGGGGGTACGAGCAGTACTTC.

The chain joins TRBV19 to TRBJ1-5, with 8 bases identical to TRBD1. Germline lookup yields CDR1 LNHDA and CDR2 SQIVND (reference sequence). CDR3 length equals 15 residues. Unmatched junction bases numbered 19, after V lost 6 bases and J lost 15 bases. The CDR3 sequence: CASSNGGTGVTHPHF. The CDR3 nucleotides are TGTGCCAGTAGCAATGGCGGGACAGGCGTTACCCATCCGCATTTT.

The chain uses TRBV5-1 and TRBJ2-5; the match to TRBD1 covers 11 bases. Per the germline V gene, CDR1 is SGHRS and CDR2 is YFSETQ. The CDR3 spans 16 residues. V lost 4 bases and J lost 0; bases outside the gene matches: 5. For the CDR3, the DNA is TGCGCCAGCAGCCCAGGGACAGGGGGGTACCAAGAGACCCAGTACTTC. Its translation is CASSPGTGGYQETQYF.

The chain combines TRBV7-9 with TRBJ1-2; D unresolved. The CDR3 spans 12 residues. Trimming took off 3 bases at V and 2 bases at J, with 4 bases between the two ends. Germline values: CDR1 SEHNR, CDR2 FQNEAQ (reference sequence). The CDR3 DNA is TGTGCCAGCAGCTTTGAGAACTATGGCTACACCTTC. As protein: CASSFENYGYTF.

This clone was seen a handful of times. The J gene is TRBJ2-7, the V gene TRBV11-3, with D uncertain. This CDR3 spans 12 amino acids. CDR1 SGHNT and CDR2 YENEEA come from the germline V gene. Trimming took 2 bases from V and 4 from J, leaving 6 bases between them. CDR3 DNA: TGTGCCAGCAGCTTAAACTCATACGAGCAGTACTTC. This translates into CASSLNSYEQYF.

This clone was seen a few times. The CDR3 region is CASSPHTRFRYF. The CDR3 bases are TGTGCCAGCAGCCCCCATACCCGGTTTCGGTACTTC. The V call is TRBV7-7, the J call TRBJ2-4; D not certain. Germline CDR1 is SSHAT and CDR2 is FNYEAQ (reference sequence). V dropped 5 bases and J dropped 15 bases, with 17 bases sitting between them. The CDR3 contains 12 residues. The variable domain in full, with the rest retrieved from reference TRBV7-7 and TRBJ2-4, is GAGVSQSPRYKVTKRGQDVTLRCDPISSHATLYWYQQALGQGPEFLTYFNYEAQPDKSGLPSDRFSAERPEGSISTLTIQRTEQRDSAMYRCASSPHTRFRYFGAGTRLSVL.

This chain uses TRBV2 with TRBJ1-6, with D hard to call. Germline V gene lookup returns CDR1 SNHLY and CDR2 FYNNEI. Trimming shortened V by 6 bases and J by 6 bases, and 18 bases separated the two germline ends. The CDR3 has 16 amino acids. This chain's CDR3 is CASSLPPASANSPLHF. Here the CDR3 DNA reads TGTGCCAGCAGCCTTCCCCCCGCGTCCGCTAATTCACCCCTCCACTTT.

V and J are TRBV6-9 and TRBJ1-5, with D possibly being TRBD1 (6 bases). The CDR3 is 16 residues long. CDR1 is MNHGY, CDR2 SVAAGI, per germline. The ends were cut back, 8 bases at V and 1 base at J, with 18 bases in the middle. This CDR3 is CASLRGPSGSNQPQHF. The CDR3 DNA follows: TGTGCCAGCTTGCGGGGGCCGTCTGGGAGCAATCAGCCCCAGCATTTT.

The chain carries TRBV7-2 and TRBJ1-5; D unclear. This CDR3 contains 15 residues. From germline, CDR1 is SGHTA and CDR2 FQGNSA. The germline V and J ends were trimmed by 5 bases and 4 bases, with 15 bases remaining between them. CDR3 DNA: TGTGCCAGCAGCGCCAGGTCCGTCCCGAATCAGCCCCAGCATTTT. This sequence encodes CASSARSVPNQPQHF. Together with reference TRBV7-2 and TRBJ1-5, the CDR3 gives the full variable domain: GAGVSQSPSNKVTEKGKDVELRCDPISGHTALYWYRQSLGQGLEFLIYFQGNSAPDKSGLPSDRFSAERTGGSVSTLTIQRTQQEDSAVYLCASSARSVPNQPQHFGDGTRLSIL.

CDR3: CASSQDRLANEKLFF. The CDR3 coding sequence is TGCGCCAGCAGCCAAGATCGGTTGGCTAATGAAAAACTGTTTTTT. The rearrangement joins TRBV4-3 to TRBJ1-4; no reliable D call. Looked up from germline, CDR1 is LGHNA and CDR2 is YSLEER. V was cut by 0 bases and J by 3 bases, with 8 bases left in between. The CDR3 sequence is 15 residues long.

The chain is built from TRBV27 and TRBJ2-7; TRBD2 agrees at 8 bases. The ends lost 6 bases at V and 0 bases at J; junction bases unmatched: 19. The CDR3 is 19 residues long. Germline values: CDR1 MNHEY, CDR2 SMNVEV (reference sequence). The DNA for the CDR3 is TGTGCCAGCAGCTCTACGACCTTTAGTGGCGGGAGGAGCTCCTACGAGCAGTACTTC. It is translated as CASSSTTFSGGRSSYEQYF.

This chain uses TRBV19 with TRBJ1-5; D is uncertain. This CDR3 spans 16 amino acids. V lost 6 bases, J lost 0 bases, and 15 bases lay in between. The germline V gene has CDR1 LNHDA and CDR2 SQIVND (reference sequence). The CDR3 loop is CASRDGGYYSNQPQHF. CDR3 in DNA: TGTGCCAGTAGGGACGGAGGTTATTATAGCAATCAGCCCCAGCATTTT. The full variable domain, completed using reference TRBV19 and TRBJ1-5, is DGGITQSPKYLFRKEGQNVTLSCEQNLNHDAMYWYRQDPGQGLRLIYYSQIVNDFQKGDIAEGYSVSREKKESFPLTVTSAQKNPTAFYLCASRDGGYYSNQPQHFGDGTRLSIL.

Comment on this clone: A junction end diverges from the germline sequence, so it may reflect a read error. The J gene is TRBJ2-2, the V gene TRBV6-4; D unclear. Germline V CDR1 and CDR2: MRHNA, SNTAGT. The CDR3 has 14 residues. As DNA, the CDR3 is TGTGCCAGCGGTGAAGCAGGGAACACCGGGGAGCTGTTTTTT. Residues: CASGEAGNTGELFF.

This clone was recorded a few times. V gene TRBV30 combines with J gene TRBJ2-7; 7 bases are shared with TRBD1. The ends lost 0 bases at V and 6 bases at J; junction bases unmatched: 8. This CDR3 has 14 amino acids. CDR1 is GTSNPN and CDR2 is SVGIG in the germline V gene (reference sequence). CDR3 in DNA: TGTGCCTGGAGTGTACCAGGGGGAACTGGCGAGCAGTACTTC. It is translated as CAWSVPGGTGEQYF.

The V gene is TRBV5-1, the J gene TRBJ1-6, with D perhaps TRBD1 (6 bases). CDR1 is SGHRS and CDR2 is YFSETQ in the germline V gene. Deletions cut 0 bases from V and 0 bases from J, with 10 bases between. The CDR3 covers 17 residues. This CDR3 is CASSLAGTSSYNSPLHF. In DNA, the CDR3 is TGCGCCAGCAGCTTGGCAGGGACAAGCTCCTATAATTCACCCCTCCACTTT.

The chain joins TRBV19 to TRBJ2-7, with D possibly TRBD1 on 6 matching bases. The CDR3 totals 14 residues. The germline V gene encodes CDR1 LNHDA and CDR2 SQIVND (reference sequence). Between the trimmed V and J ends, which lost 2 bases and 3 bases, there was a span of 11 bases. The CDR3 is CASSIKGDHYEQYF. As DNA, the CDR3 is TGTGCCAGTAGTATAAAGGGGGACCACTACGAGCAGTACTTC.

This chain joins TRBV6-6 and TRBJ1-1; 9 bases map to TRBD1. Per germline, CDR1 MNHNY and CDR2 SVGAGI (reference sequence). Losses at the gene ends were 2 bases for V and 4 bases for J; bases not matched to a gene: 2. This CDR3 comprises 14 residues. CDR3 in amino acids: CASSYLTGGTEAFF. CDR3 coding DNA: TGTGCCAGCAGTTACCTGACAGGGGGCACTGAAGCTTTCTTT.

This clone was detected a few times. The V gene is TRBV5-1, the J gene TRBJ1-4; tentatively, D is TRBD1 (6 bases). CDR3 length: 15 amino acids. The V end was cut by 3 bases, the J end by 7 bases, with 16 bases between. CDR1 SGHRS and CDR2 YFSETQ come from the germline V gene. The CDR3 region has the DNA TGCGCCAGCAGCTCCTTTGGGGGCGAGAGTGAAAAACTGTTTTTT. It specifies CASSSFGGESEKLFF.

In nucleotides, the CDR3 is TGCGCCAGCAGCTTGGCTGGGCAACCGAACACCGGGGAGCTGTTTTTT. Translation gives CASSLAGQPNTGELFF. This chain uses TRBV5-1 with TRBJ2-2; D remains ambiguous. Germline V gives CDR1 SGHRS, CDR2 YFSETQ. V lost 0 bases, J lost 0 bases, and 9 bases lay in between. This CDR3 has 16 residues. Together with reference TRBV5-1 and TRBJ2-2, the CDR3 gives the full variable domain: KAGVTQTPRYLIKTRGQQVTLSCSPISGHRSVSWYQQTPGQGLQFLFEYFSETQRNKGNFPGRFSGRQFSNSRSEMNVSTLELGDSALYLCASSLAGQPNTGELFFGEGSRLTVL.